This entry concerns a single TCR beta chain. The germline V gene encodes CDR1 MNHNY and CDR2 SVGAGI (reference sequence). With 5 bases clipped from V and 3 bases from J, the junction kept 4 bases outside the gene matches. CDR3 size: 14 residues. The data derive from a study of beta chain features in type 1 diabetes. Since all of the isolated RNA was reverse transcribed, expressed TCRB transcripts were what got sequenced. The method was immunoSEQ multiplex PCR; TCRdb's version includes in-frame clones alone and lacks a portion of them. The top ten clones hold 0.035% to 0.04% of a sample with roughly 370,000 clones, approximately 13% of them seen once.

The receptor was isolated from a young man in good health. The chain employs TRBV6-6 and TRBJ2-5, with 9 bases identical to TRBD2. Material for sequencing was naive CD4+ T cells from blood. The CDR3: CASSKAGGEETQYF. CDR3 nucleotides: TGTGCCAGCAGTAAAGCGGGGGGCGAAGAGACCCAGTACTTC.